This TCR beta chain was observed in a study of blood T cells in healthy people across ages. Study-wide background: In model experiments, template switching was able to capture about one barcoded beta molecule for every two T cells that were present. Study-level points and caveats: Aged donors had fewer naive CD4+ cells and lower diversity than long-lived donors.

As for this clonotype: Its matching antigen is unknown.

Every sample yielded at least 6.5 million isolated PBMCs. It was with a sample-barcoded 5' primer and a J-beta primer mix that a second PCR of about 6 to 12 cycles was run. In TCRdb, the 5' RACE reads were re-called with MiXCR into one record per CDR3 protein. The table lists over a million distinct CDR3 sequences, 42% of them singletons. Trimming cost V 5 bases and J 11 bases; bases outside gene matches: 15. Germline V gives CDR1 SGHVS, CDR2 FNYEAQ. This CDR3 has 16 amino acids. The chain carries TRBV7-6 and TRBJ2-5; 12 bases line up with TRBD2. This clonotype was sampled from a woman between 18 and 30 years old in good health. Input material: blood. The CDR3 DNA reads TGTGCCAGCAGCCGGACTAGCGGGATGAATGCCAATGAGCAGTACTTC. The encoded protein is CASSRTSGMNANEQYF.